The 7 T cell receptor beta chains presented below share a single source sample, sequenced in a study of technical replicates of blood from a few donors. The protocol was immunoSEQ multiplex PCR, while the TCRdb copy is restricted to in-frame clones and leaves out a portion. Among roughly 50,000 clones listed, 90% to 95% were seen once. Specimen: PBMCs. These receptors were taken from a human donor in good health. Some clones in this sample may be carry-over from other donors' samples.

The chain couples TRBV29-1 to TRBJ1-2, with a tentative D call TRBD1 (6 bases). This CDR3 has 14 residues. V lost 0 bases and J lost 4, with 12 bases in between. Germline CDR1 is SQVTM and CDR2 is ANQGSEA. This chain's CDR3 is CSVEERGRAYGYTF. DNA for the CDR3: TGCAGCGTTGAAGAGCGGGGGCGCGCCTATGGCTACACCTTC.

The genes are TRBV7-8 and TRBJ1-6, with 10 bases that match TRBD1. CDR3 length: 18 amino acids. Germline CDR1 is SGHVS and CDR2 is FQNEAQ. V was pared by 0 bases and J by 10 bases, with 12 bases of the junction left unmatched. The CDR3 nucleotides read TGTGCCAGCAGCTTAGCGCAGTATGGGACAGGGGTGAACTCACCCCTCCACTTT. It translates to CASSLAQYGTGVNSPLHF.

The J gene is TRBJ1-5, the V gene TRBV6-5; TRBD1 is a possible D gene (6 bases). V lost 5 bases and J 6 bases, leaving 8 bases between the germline ends. The CDR3 loop spans 12 amino acids. The germline V gene encodes CDR1 MNHEY and CDR2 SVGAGI. The CDR3 sequence: CASSPRGQPQHF. CDR3 nucleotide sequence: TGTGCCAGCAGTCCCAGGGGTCAGCCCCAGCATTTT.

The chain recombines TRBV5-1 with TRBJ1-3, with no clear D. V was pared by 4 bases and J by 3 bases, with 8 bases between. The CDR3 spans 13 residues. CDR1 is SGHRS, CDR2 YFSETQ, per germline. The CDR3 sequence is CASSVGDGNTIYF. The CDR3 DNA sequence: TGCGCCAGCAGCGTGGGAGATGGAAACACCATATATTTT.

V and J are TRBV10-3 and TRBJ1-1; D uncertain. The V end was cut by 5 bases, the J end by 6 bases, with 16 bases between. This CDR3 has 14 residues. Germline assignment: CDR1 ENHRY and CDR2 SYGVKD. The CDR3 DNA follows: TGTGCCATCAGTCCTCACGGTGCCGAGGCTGAAGCTTTCTTT. As protein: CAISPHGAEAEAFF.

This chain links TRBV15 with TRBJ1-4; D is uncertain. V was pared by 2 bases and J by 4 bases, with 11 bases between. The length of the CDR3 is 15 residues. The germline V gene encodes CDR1 LNHNV and CDR2 YYDKDF (reference sequence). The CDR3 DNA is TGTGCCACCAGCAGAAGAGATCCTTATAATGAAAAACTGTTTTTT. This encodes CATSRRDPYNEKLFF. Filled out from reference TRBV15 and TRBJ1-4, the complete variable domain reads DAMVIQNPRYQVTQFGKPVTLSCSQTLNHNVMYWYQQKSSQAPKLLFHYYDKDFNNEADTPDNFQSRRPNTSFCFLDIRSPGLGDTAMYLCATSRRDPYNEKLFFGSGTQLSVL.

The chain carries TRBV7-8 and TRBJ2-5; the match to TRBD1 covers 8 bases. After removal of 0 bases from V and 2 bases from J, the junction contained 17 bases not matched to a gene. CDR3 length equals 20 residues. Germline V gene data show CDR1 as SGHVS and CDR2 as FQNEAQ. CDR3 protein: CASSLAFRQGTGWGQETQYF. The CDR3, as DNA: TGTGCCAGCAGCTTAGCTTTCCGACAGGGGACAGGTTGGGGGCAAGAGACCCAGTACTTC.